This section outlines one TCR beta chain sequence together with its context. Its target is unknown. The data are from a study of T cell responses to AZD1222 COVID-19 vaccine. Study-level results: Elevations in Spike-specific TCR breadth and depth followed administration of two AZD1222 doses. White British ancestry dominated among donors, who included more females, and clonal diversity was possibly underestimated.

Second-dose schedules of about 4 or about 12 weeks were combined. Germline V gene data show CDR1 as SGHTA and CDR2 as FQGTGA. This CDR3 is 14 amino acids long. Deletions cut 2 bases from V and 2 bases from J, with 6 bases between. TCRdb's copy holds only in-frame clones and misses some; the assay was immunoSEQ multiplex PCR. Altogether under 150,000 clones are present, roughly 92% being singletons, with the ten largest covering roughly 1.1%. This TCR was sampled from an adult who received the AZD1222 COVID-19 vaccine. This specimen consisted of peripheral blood, obtained 28 days after the second AZD1222 dose. This chain joins TRBV7-3 and TRBJ2-2; D might be TRBD2 (5 bases). CDR3 loop: CASSLEGNTGELFF. In DNA, the CDR3 is TGTGCCAGCAGCTTAGAGGGAAACACCGGGGAGCTGTTTTTT.